The entry below gives a single TCR beta chain sequence along with its context. This CDR3 is 14 amino acids long. The V and J ends lost 1 base and 1 base respectively, with 2 bases between them. Germline CDR1 and CDR2: SGHDN and FVKESK. This entry comes from a study of STAT5B mutations in CD4+ large granular lymphocyte leukemia. TCRdb's copy holds only in-frame clones and misses some; the assay was immunoSEQ multiplex PCR. Of more than 30,000 clones in the sample, less than 80% were seen once. Buffy coats from healthy blood donors served as controls. The chain uses TRBV14 and TRBJ1-6; D gene unclear. What was sequenced was CD4+ T cells from blood buffy coats. The TCR originated in a human donor in good health. CDR3 in amino acids: CASSQGSYNSPLHF. Here the CDR3 DNA reads TGTGCCAGCAGCCAAGGTTCCTATAATTCACCCCTCCACTTT.